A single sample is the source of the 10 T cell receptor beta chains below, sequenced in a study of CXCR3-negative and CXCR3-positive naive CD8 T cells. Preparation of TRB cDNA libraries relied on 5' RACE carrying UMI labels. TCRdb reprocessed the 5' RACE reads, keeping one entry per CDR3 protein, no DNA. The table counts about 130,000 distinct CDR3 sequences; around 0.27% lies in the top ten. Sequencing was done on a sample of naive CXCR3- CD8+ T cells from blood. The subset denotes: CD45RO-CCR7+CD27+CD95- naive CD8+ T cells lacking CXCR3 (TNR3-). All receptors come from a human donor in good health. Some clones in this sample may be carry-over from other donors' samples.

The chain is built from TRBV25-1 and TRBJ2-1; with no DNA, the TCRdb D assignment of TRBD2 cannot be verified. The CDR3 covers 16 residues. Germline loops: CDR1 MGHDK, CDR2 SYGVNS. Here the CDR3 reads CASSELYSGSSYEQFF.

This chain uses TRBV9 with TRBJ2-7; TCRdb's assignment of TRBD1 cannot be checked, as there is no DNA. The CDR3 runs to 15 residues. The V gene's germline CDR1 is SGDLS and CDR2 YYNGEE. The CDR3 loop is CASSAGTGGVYEQYF.

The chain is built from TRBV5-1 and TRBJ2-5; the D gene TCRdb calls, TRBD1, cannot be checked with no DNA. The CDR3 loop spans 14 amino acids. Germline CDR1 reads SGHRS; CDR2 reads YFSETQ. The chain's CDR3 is CASTTWGTDETQYF.

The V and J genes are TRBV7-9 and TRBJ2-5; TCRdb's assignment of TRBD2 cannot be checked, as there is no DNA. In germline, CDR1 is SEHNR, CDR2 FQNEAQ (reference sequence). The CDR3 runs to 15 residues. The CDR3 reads CASSSALAPEETQYF. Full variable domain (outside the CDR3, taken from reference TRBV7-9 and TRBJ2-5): DTGVSQNPRHKITKRGQNVTFRCDPISEHNRLYWYRQTLGQGPEFLTYFQNEAQLEKSRLLSDRFSAERPKGSFSTLEIQRTEQGDSAMYLCASSSALAPEETQYFGPGTRLLVL.

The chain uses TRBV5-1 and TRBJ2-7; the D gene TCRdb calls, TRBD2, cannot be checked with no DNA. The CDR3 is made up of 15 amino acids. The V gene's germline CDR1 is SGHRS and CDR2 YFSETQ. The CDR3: CASSNGLAGRYEQYF.

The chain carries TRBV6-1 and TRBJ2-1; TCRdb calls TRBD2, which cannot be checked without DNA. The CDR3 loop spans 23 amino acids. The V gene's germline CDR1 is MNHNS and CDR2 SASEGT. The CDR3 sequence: CASSEARGSVLLGLAGVRNEQFF.

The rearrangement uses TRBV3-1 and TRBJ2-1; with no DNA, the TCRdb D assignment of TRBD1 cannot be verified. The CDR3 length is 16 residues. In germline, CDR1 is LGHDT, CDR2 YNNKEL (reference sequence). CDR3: CASSQVGGRPLNEQFF.

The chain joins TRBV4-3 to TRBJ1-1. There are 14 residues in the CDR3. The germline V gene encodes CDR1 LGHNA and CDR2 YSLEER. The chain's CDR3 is CASSQGAGGTEAFF.

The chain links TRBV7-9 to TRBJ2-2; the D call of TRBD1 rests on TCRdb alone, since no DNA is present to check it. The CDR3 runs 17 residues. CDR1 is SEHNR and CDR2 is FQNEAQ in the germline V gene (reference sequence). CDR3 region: CASSYSGRSPNTGELFF.

CDR3 in amino acids: CASSFPTGEADTQYF. The rearrangement joins TRBV13 to TRBJ2-3; TCRdb picks TRBD1, but there is no DNA to check that call. This CDR3 comprises 15 residues. Per the germline V gene, CDR1 is PRHDT and CDR2 is FYEKMQ (reference sequence).